These T cell receptor beta chains were read from a single sample in a study of OX40 agonist ivuxolimab in advanced cancers. Sequencing was performed with immunoSEQ multiplex PCR; in TCRdb, only in-frame clones are kept and a portion is missing. The sample consists of about 68,000 clones, 75% to 85% of them appearing once. The sample consisted of CD4+ or CD8+ T cells sorted from blood, taken in a trial of the OX40 agonist ivuxolimab. These receptors all stem from an adult with an advanced solid tumor such as melanoma, head and neck, liver or kidney cancer. CDR3s include the opening cysteine and the closing phenylalanine or tryptophan. A D gene is named only where the DNA matches it firmly. Size tells how often a clone was seen (once, few, many) or the class of an expanded clone, and some rows leave it out.

TGTGCCAGCAGTTTTGGCGGCAATCAGCCCCAGCATTTT CASSFGGNQPQHF TRBJ1-5 TRBV27 . .
TGTGCCAGCAGACGAGCGAGCTCCTATAATTCACCCCTCCACTTT CASRRASSYNSPLHF TRBJ1-6 TRBV2 . .
TGCGCCAGCAAAGGACAGGTGACTCTTACCGGGGAGCTGTTTTTT CASKGQVTLTGELFF TRBJ2-2 TRBV5-1 TRBD1 medium-sized
TGTGCCAGCAGTAAAACCGGGACCACCGGGGAGCTGTTTTTT CASSKTGTTGELFF TRBJ2-2 TRBV2 . once
TGTGCCAGCAGCTTCGAGGGGTCCAATCAGCCCCAGCATTTT CASSFEGSNQPQHF TRBJ1-5 TRBV7-9 . .
TGTGCCACCAGCCGGGACAGGGGCTCTGGAAACACCATATATTTT CATSRDRGSGNTIYF TRBJ1-3 TRBV15 TRBD1 .
TGTGCCAGCAGCGTGACAGGGACCTACGAGCAGTACTTC CASSVTGTYEQYF TRBJ2-7 TRBV9 TRBD1 .
TGTGCCAGCAGCTTATTTCTAGCGGGGGGCACCGGGGAGCTGTTTTTT CASSLFLAGGTGELFF TRBJ2-2 TRBV11-3 TRBD2 .
TGCGCCAGCAGCGAGAGCCCCGGGAGGGCCAACGTCCTGACTTTC CASSESPGRANVLTF TRBJ2-6 TRBV5-1 . few
TGCAGTGCTATTGAGGGATACGAGCAGTACTTC CSAIEGYEQYF TRBJ2-7 TRBV20-1 . .
TGTGCCAGCAGTGAATTGACAGGGGCCCTCACAGATACGCAGTATTTT CASSELTGALTDTQYF TRBJ2-3 TRBV6-1 TRBD1 .
TGTGCCAGCAGTTTATCCCGGACCAACACCGGGGAGCTGTTTTTT CASSLSRTNTGELFF TRBJ2-2 TRBV27 . .
TGCGCCAGCAGCGGGTACAGGGGTGAGAACGCCGGGGAGCTGTTTTTT CASSGYRGENAGELFF TRBJ2-2 TRBV5-1 TRBD1 .
TGTGCCAGCAGCTTGGTCCCTCGAGAGCAGTACTTC CASSLVPREQYF TRBJ2-7 TRBV5-8 . .
TGTGCCAGCGGACAGAACTCTGGGGCCAACGTCCTGACTTTC CASGQNSGANVLTF TRBJ2-6 TRBV11-2 . .
TGCGCCAGCAGCTTGGGAGGCTCTGGAAACACCATATATTTT CASSLGGSGNTIYF TRBJ1-3 TRBV5-1 . .
TGTGCCAGTAGTGCGGGACGCAACACAGATCAGTACTTC CASSAGRNTDQYF TRBJ2-7 TRBV19 . .
TGTGCCAGCAGTGACCCTCCAGGGGCATCTTCAGATACGCAGTATTTT CASSDPPGASSDTQYF TRBJ2-3 TRBV6-4 . .
TGTGCCAGCAGTTACCTGGCCAGATACAATGAGCAGTTCTTC CASSYLARYNEQFF TRBJ2-1 TRBV6-5 . few